This T cell receptor beta chain was recovered during a study of graft-versus-host responses after intestinal transplantation. Background on the study: Recipients were all induced with anti-thymocyte globulin, then given tacrolimus and steroids for roughly 3 years. Whole-study findings and limits: Recipient marrow held GvH clones, some first seen in ileum or blood. Where graft-donor T cell macrochimerism was present, patients had high graft-versus-host to host-versus-graft clonal ratios in allografts. With peak circulating GvH clone levels came an association with early post-transplant HvG declines.

In the case of this clone: Its antigen is undetermined.

The table came from immunoSEQ multiplex PCR; TCRdb's copy has only in-frame clones and leaves some out. The sample lists approximately 20,000 clones, around 92% occurring once. CDR1 and CDR2 from the germline V gene are SGHRS and YFSETQ. This CDR3 has 14 residues. V dropped 6 bases and J dropped 1; count of bases not matched to a gene: 5. The chain has TRBV5-1 and TRBJ1-1; 8 bases line up with TRBD1. This sequence was found in a human patient who received an intestinal transplant, so some T cells may come from the graft donor. This material consisted of PBMCs, taken about 260 days after intestinal transplant. CDR3 DNA: TGCGCCAGCACCTCTACAGGGGGGAACACTGAAGCTTTCTTT. Protein: CASTSTGGNTEAFF.